This T cell receptor (beta chain) was retrieved from a study of blood T cell repertoires in COVID-19. As for the study in general: PBMCs, B-cell-depleted T cells, or T cells were the source of the cDNA or gDNA that made up the material.

The protocol was immunoSEQ multiplex PCR, while the TCRdb copy is restricted to in-frame clones and leaves out a portion. This repertoire shows 170,000 or so clones, approximately 88% found once; its top ten account for roughly 2.8%. The sample comprised peripheral blood. The sequence came from a woman in her sixties with acute or convalescent COVID-19.

The CDR3 loop reads CASSRGEVKYEQYF. The CDR3 bases are TGTGCCAGCAGTAGGGGCGAGGTTAAGTACGAGCAGTACTTC. The V call is TRBV6-5, the J call TRBJ2-7, with D maybe TRBD1 (5 bases). Germline assignment: CDR1 MNHEY and CDR2 SVGAGI. V gave up 5 bases and J gave up 4 bases, with 15 bases separating them. The CDR3 runs 14 residues.